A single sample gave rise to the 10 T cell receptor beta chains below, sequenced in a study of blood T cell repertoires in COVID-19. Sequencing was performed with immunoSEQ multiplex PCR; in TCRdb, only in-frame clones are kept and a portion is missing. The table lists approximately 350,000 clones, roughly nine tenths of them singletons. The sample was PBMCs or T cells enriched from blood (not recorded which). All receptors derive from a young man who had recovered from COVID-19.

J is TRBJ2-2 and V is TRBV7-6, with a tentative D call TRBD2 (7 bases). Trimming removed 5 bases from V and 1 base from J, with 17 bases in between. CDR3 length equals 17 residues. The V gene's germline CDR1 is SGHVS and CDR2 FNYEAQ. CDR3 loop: CASSPRWGGVNTGELFF. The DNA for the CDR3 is TGTGCCAGCAGCCCCCGGTGGGGGGGCGTGAACACCGGGGAGCTGTTTTTT.

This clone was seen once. In DNA, the CDR3 is TGTGCCAGCAGCTTGGCAGGGTATGGCTACACCTTC. Translated: CASSLAGYGYTF. V usage is TRBV5-6 and J usage is TRBJ1-2, with TRBD1 as a possible D gene (5 bases). CDR3 length: 12 residues. V lost 0 bases, J lost 5 bases, and 5 bases lay in between. Germline assignment: CDR1 SGHDT and CDR2 YYEEEE.

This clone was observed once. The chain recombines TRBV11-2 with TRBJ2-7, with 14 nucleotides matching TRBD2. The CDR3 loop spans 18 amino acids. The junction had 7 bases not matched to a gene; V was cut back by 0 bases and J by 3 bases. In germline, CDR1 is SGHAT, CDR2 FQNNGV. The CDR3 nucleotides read TGTGCCAGCAGCTTAGACTCCGGGACTAGCGGGGGCGGCTACGAGCAGTACTTC. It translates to CASSLDSGTSGGGYEQYF. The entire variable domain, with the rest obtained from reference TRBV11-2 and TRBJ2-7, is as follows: EAGVAQSPRYKIIEKRQSVAFWCNPISGHATLYWYQQILGQGPKLLIQFQNNGVVDDSQLPKDRFSAERLKGVDSTLKIQPAKLEDSAVYLCASSLDSGTSGGGYEQYFGPGTRLTVT.

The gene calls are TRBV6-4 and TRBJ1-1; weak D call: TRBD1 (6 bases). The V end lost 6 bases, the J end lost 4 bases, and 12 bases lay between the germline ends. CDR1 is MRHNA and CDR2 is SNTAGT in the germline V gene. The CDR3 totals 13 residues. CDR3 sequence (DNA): TGTGCCAGCAGACAGGGTTTGGGCACTGAAGCTTTCTTT. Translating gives CASRQGLGTEAFF.

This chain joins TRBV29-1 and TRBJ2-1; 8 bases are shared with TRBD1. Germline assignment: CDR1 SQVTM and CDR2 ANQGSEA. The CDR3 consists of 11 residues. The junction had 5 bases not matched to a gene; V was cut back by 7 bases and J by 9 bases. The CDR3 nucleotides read TGCAGCGCCAACGACAGGGGTGAGCAGTTCTTC. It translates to CSANDRGEQFF.

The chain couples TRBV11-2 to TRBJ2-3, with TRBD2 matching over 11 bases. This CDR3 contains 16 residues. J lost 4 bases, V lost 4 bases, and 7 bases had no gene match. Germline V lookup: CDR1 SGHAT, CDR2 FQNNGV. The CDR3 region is CASSSLSGGAADTQYF. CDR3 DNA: TGTGCCAGCAGCTCGCTTAGCGGGGGGGCAGCAGATACGCAGTATTTT.

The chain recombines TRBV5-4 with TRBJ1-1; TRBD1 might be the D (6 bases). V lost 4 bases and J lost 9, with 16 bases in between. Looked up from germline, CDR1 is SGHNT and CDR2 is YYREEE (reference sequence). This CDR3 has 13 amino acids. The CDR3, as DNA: TGTGCCAGCAGCACGAACGGGGGGCTTCAAGCTTTCTTT. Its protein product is CASSTNGGLQAFF. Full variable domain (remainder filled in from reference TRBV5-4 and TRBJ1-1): ETGVTQSPTHLIKTRGQQVTLRCSSQSGHNTVSWYQQALGQGPQFIFQYYREEENGRGNFPPRFSGLQFPNYSSELNVNALELDDSALYLCASSTNGGLQAFFGQGTRLTVV.

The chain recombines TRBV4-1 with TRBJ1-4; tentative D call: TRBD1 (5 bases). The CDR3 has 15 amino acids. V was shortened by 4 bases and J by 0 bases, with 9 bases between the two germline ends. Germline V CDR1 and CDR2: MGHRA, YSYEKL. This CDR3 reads CASSRGGSTNEKLFF. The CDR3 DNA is TGCGCCAGCAGCCGCGGGGGGTCAACTAATGAAAAACTGTTTTTT.

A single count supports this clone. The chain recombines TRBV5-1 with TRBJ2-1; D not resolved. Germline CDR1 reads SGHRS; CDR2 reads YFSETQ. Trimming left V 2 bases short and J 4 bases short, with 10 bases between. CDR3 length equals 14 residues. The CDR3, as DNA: TGCGCCAGCAGCTTACAGTCTCAGTACAATGAGCAGTTCTTC. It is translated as CASSLQSQYNEQFF.

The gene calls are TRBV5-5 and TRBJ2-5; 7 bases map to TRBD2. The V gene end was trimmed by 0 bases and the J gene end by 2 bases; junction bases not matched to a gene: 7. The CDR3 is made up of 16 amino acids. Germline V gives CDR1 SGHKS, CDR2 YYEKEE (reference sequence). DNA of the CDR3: TGTGCCAGCAGCTTGGGGAGGCTAGCGGCACAAGAGACCCAGTACTTC. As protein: CASSLGRLAAQETQYF.